This T cell receptor beta chain came from a study of T cell responses to AZD1222 COVID-19 vaccine. The V gene lost 0 bases and the J gene lost 0 bases, with 9 bases spanning the gap. The CDR3 extends over 15 amino acids. Per the germline V gene, CDR1 is SGHNT and CDR2 is YYREEE (reference sequence). Using immunoSEQ multiplex PCR, the repertoire was profiled, and TCRdb retains in-frame clones only, with some absent. The sample holds 150,000 to 200,000 clones, approximately 94% seen once. This clone was recorded only once. Second-dose schedules of about 4 or about 12 weeks were combined. This material consisted of peripheral blood, taken 28 days after the second AZD1222 dose. This receptor was identified in an adult who received the AZD1222 COVID-19 vaccine. The V and J genes are TRBV5-4 and TRBJ1-1; tentatively, D is TRBD1 (5 bases). The DNA of the CDR3 is TGTGCCAGCAGCTTGGGGACACTGATGAACACTGAAGCTTTCTTT. Protein: CASSLGTLMNTEAFF.